This TCR beta chain was observed in a study of T cell repertoires in cytomegalovirus infection. Study in general: Matching HLA type and CMV infection were both indicated by public TCR beta signatures. General study points: Carriage of CMV together with the relevant HLA was identifiable through cumulative public TCR beta family frequency. The ex vivo response was dominated by HLA-C-restricted CMV-specific TCR beta clonotypes.

This clonotype has only a few counts. Its antigen remains unidentified. This could be a read error, since a much larger clone is one nucleotide away. This CDR3 spans 17 amino acids. Trimming stripped 2 bases from V and 7 bases from J, with 22 bases between. Germline V gene lookup returns CDR1 SGHTA and CDR2 FQGNSA. MiXCR, applied by TCRdb to the reads, yields one record per CDR3 protein. The sample records under 300,000 distinct CDR3 sequences, about 12% being singletons. The sequence was obtained from a human donor in good health (CMV status not recorded). Some clones in this sample may be carry-over from other donors' samples. The specimen sequenced was PBMCs. J is TRBJ2-3 and V is TRBV7-2; D possibly corresponds to TRBD2 (7 bases). CDR3 protein: CASSLSGGGAPIHTQYF. The DNA for the CDR3 is TGTGCCAGCAGCTTAAGTGGGGGGGGCGCCCCGATCCATACGCAGTATTTT.